This entry features one T cell receptor beta chain sequence. As yet, its antigen is unknown. Vbeta (60) and Jbeta (13) primers were used in the PCR. Profiled with immunoSEQ multiplex PCR; TCRdb holds only in-frame clones, not every one. The sample consists of about 150,000 clones, roughly 75% of them appearing once. This specimen comes from a study of cytomegalovirus exposure and HLA in healthy donors. Study-wide results and limits: Among the most significant clusters, several appeared linked to common viral pathogens in a later analysis. In a later analysis, productive TCRs from donors in an Asian-associated ancestry cluster reportedly carried fewer N-insertions than the cohort mean.

V gave up 4 bases and J gave up 3 bases; unmatched junction bases: 0. The CDR3 totals 12 residues. Germline V gene sequence: CDR1 LNHDA, CDR2 SQIVND (reference sequence). This receptor was taken from a man aged 18-30 years in good health and CMV-seronegative. Material for sequencing was PBMCs. V gene TRBV19 combines with J gene TRBJ2-7; 7 nucleotides line up with TRBD2. As DNA, the CDR3 is TGTGCCAGTAGTACTAGCGGCTACGAGCAGTACTTC. Translated: CASSTSGYEQYF.